A selection of T cell receptor beta chains follows, all from one sample in a study of cytomegalovirus exposure and HLA in healthy donors. The repertoire was sequenced with immunoSEQ multiplex PCR; TCRdb's copy has only in-frame clones and lacks some. The data contain 150,000 to 200,000 clones, 77% of them singletons. Sequenced sample: PBMCs. The origin of the receptors is a woman in her 30s in good health and CMV-seronegative. Both conserved end residues are part of each CDR3. D genes are given only for firm matches. Clone size appears in some rows only: once, few, many, or a class for an expanded clone.

TRBJ1-3 | . | TRBD1 | TRBV30 | TGTGCCTGGAGCCATGCGGGGACAGCGGGAAACACCATATATTTT | CAWSHAGTAGNTIYF
TRBJ2-1 | . | TRBD1 | TRBV29-1 | TGCAGCGTGAGACAGGGAGCAAGGCACAATGAGCAGTTCTTC | CSVRQGARHNEQFF
TRBJ2-7 | . | . | TRBV9 | TGTGCCAGCAGCCACAGCGACAGTTTCTCCTACGAGCAGTACTTC | CASSHSDSFSYEQYF
TRBJ1-1 | . | TRBD1 | TRBV6-4 | TGTGCCAGCAGTGATTCCCCGACAGGGGAGACTGAAGCTTTCTTT | CASSDSPTGETEAFF
TRBJ2-2 | . | TRBD1 | TRBV25-1 | TGTGCCAGCAGGCTGACAGGGGGTGGCGGGGAGCTGTTTTTT | CASRLTGGGGELFF
TRBJ1-5 | . | TRBD1 | TRBV12-5 | TGTGCTAGTGGTTCGGGACAGGGGGCTGTTCAGCCCCAGCATTTT | CASGSGQGAVQPQHF
TRBJ1-2 | . | TRBD1 | TRBV4-3 | TGCGCCAGCAGCCCAACCGGGACAGACTATTATGGCTACACCTTC | CASSPTGTDYYGYTF
TRBJ1-4 | once | . | TRBV30 | TGTGCCCAAAATTGGGGCAGACTCGATGAAAAACTGTTTTTT | CAQNWGRLDEKLFF
TRBJ2-7 | . | . | TRBV28 | TGTGCCAGCAGTCAACTCTACGAGCAGTACTTC | CASSQLYEQYF
TRBJ1-1 | . | . | TRBV10-2 | TGCGCCAGCAGTGCACAACAGGGTTTGAACACTGAAGCTTTCTTT | CASSAQQGLNTEAFF
TRBJ1-2 | . | TRBD1 | TRBV4-2 | TGTGCCAGCAGCCAAGCGGGACAGCTAGTAGGGGGCTACACCTTC | CASSQAGQLVGGYTF
TRBJ2-2 | . | . | TRBV29-1 | TGCAGCCATACTAAGAACACCGGGGAGCTGTTTTTT | CSHTKNTGELFF
TRBJ2-3 | . | TRBD2 | TRBV5-6 | TGTGCCAGCAGCTTGGCTAGCGGGAGCACAGATACGCAGTATTTT | CASSLASGSTDTQYF
TRBJ2-2 | . | TRBD2 | TRBV7-3 | TGTGCCAGCAGGGCGGGAGTGTTCACCGGGGAGCTGTTTTTT | CASRAGVFTGELFF
TRBJ1-5 | . | TRBD1 | TRBV7-8 | TGTGCCAGCACCGTTGGGACAGGGGAACCCCAGCATTTT | CASTVGTGEPQHF
TRBJ2-3 | . | TRBD1 | TRBV4-3 | TGCGCCAGCAGCCAACGCGGGACAGGGAGATGGGATACGCAGTATTTT | CASSQRGTGRWDTQYF
TRBJ1-5 | few | TRBD1 | TRBV19 | TGTGCCAGTAGTGTCGGCGCGGACAGGGGGCGCGTTCAGCCCCAGCATTTT | CASSVGADRGRVQPQHF
TRBJ1-1 | . | . | TRBV19 | TGTGCCAGTAGTTTAGGGGTCCCAAGGGGGACTGAAGCTTTCTTT | CASSLGVPRGTEAFF
TRBJ1-1 | . | TRBD1 | TRBV13 | TGTGCCAGCAGCTCCTCTTGGGACAGGGATAGTTTGAACACTGAAGCTTTCTTT | CASSSSWDRDSLNTEAFF
TRBJ1-2 | . | . | TRBV19 | TGTGCCAGTAGTATAGTTTTCCGGAACTATGGCTACACCTTC | CASSIVFRNYGYTF
TRBJ1-2 | . | TRBD1 | TRBV28 | TGTGCCAGCAGTACGACCGGGACAGGGAAACGGGCTAACTATGGCTACACCTTC | CASSTTGTGKRANYGYTF
TRBJ2-7 | . | . | TRBV18 | TGTGCCAGCTCACCACCGCAGGATCGCGACGAGCAGTACTTC | CASSPPQDRDEQYF
TRBJ2-1 | . | TRBD2 | TRBV5-4 | TGTGCCAGCAAGCTCAAGGGAGGGAGGGTCGAGCAGTTCTTC | CASKLKGGRVEQFF
TRBJ2-1 | once | . | TRBV7-2 | TGTGCCAGCAGCTTAGCGAGAGGGGGCTCCTACAATGAGCAGTTCTTC | CASSLARGGSYNEQFF
TRBJ1-5 | once | . | TRBV15 | TGTGCCACCAGCAGAGGGCGGACTGTCTATAGCAATCAGCCCCAGCATTTT | CATSRGRTVYSNQPQHF
TRBJ2-3 | . | . | TRBV4-3 | TGCGCCAGCAGCCAAGATAGCGACGCCCGCACAGATACGCAGTATTTT | CASSQDSDARTDTQYF
TRBJ2-7 | . | . | TRBV5-1 | TGCGCCAGCAGCCGGGAAGACTACGAGCAGTACTTC | CASSREDYEQYF
TRBJ1-1 | . | . | TRBV7-3 | TGTGCCAGCAGCACGGGGGGGCTAGGCACTGAAGCTTTCTTT | CASSTGGLGTEAFF
TRBJ2-3 | . | TRBD2 | TRBV7-8 | TGTGCCAGCAGCCCAGGCGGGGGGCCAGTTAGCACAGATACGCAGTATTTT | CASSPGGGPVSTDTQYF